The 9 T cell receptor beta chains reported below all come from one sample, sequenced in a study of memory CD4+ T cells and cytomegalovirus serostatus (dated by TCRdb to between 2017 and 2020). A FACSAria II was used to sort memory CD4+ T cells, defined as single viable CD3+CD4+CD8-CD45RO+ cells. Library generation was performed with the immunoSEQ multiplex PCR assay. TCRdb mirrors the immuneACCESS table, restricted to in-frame sequences. Some clones are absent from its copies; in checked studies, under half trace to an unresolved V gene, and the reason for the others is unknown. The sample table contains some 52,000 clones; only one count was recorded for about four fifths of them. Jointly, the top ten make up 2% of the sample. Material: memory CD4+ T cells from blood. The source is an adult in good health and CMV-seropositive.

This clone occurred a few times. This chain connects TRBV9 to TRBJ2-7; 7 bases are shared with TRBD2. Germline loops: CDR1 SGDLS, CDR2 YYNGEE. CDR3 length: 10 residues. CDR3 coding DNA: TGTGCTCCGGCGGGGGTCGAGCAGTACTTC. Translating it yields CAPAGVEQYF.

V usage is TRBV4-3 and J usage is TRBJ1-3, with TRBD1 as a possible D gene (6 bases). The V and J ends lost 0 bases and 0 bases respectively, with 21 bases between them. The CDR3 is 20 amino acids. Germline V gene sequence: CDR1 LGHNA, CDR2 YSLEER. Here the CDR3 DNA reads TGCGCCAGCAGCCAAGATCACAGGGTATGGACTTCTGGCTCTGGAAACACCATATATTTT. It codes for CASSQDHRVWTSGSGNTIYF.

The rearrangement joins TRBV7-9 to TRBJ1-1; possible D gene TRBD1, 5 bases. V lost 4 bases and J lost 7, with 16 bases in between. The CDR3 runs to 14 residues. Germline lookup yields CDR1 SEHNR and CDR2 FQNEAQ (reference sequence). The CDR3 loop reads CASSSFGTRFEAFF. CDR3 coding DNA: TGTGCCAGCAGCTCCTTCGGGACCCGATTTGAAGCTTTCTTT.

The chain uses TRBV7-9 and TRBJ2-3, with TRBD1 matching over 7 bases. Germline loops: CDR1 SEHNR, CDR2 FQNEAQ (reference sequence). V lost 5 bases, J lost 6 bases, and 14 bases stayed unmatched. This CDR3 is built from 16 residues. The chain's CDR3 is CASSPYRQGSRDTQYF. DNA for the CDR3: TGTGCCAGCAGCCCGTACCGACAGGGAAGTCGGGATACGCAGTATTTT.

This chain joins TRBV19 and TRBJ2-2, with D perhaps TRBD1 (6 bases). Germline CDR1 and CDR2: LNHDA and SQIVND (reference sequence). The V gene lost 1 base and the J gene lost 2 bases, with 14 bases spanning the gap. The CDR3 contains 17 residues. The CDR3 nucleotides are TGTGCCAGTAGTATAGCTACCGGGACAACAAACACCGGGGAGCTGTTTTTT. Protein sequence: CASSIATGTTNTGELFF.

The V gene is TRBV18, the J gene TRBJ1-5, with D hard to call. The CDR3 is made up of 15 amino acids. CDR1 KGHSH and CDR2 LQKENI come from the germline V gene. The ends were cut back, 2 bases at V and 3 bases at J, with 11 bases in the middle. CDR3 amino acids: CASSPGVTVNQPQHF. CDR3 DNA sequence: TGTGCCAGCTCACCAGGGGTTACGGTCAATCAGCCCCAGCATTTT.

This clone was observed once. The V call is TRBV14, the J call TRBJ1-1; D unclear. Germline V CDR1 and CDR2: SGHDN, FVKESK. The CDR3 has 16 residues. V was clipped by 3 bases and J by 0 bases, with 14 bases between them. Written as DNA, the CDR3 is TGTGCCAGCAGCCATGCCAGGAGGAATCTGAACACTGAAGCTTTCTTT. Its protein product is CASSHARRNLNTEAFF. Full variable domain (missing parts from reference TRBV14 and TRBJ1-1): EAGVTQFPSHSVIEKGQTVTLRCDPISGHDNLYWYRRVMGKEIKFLLHFVKESKQDESGMPNNRFLAERTGGTYSTLKVQPAELEDSGVYFCASSHARRNLNTEAFFGQGTRLTVV.

The chain recombines TRBV10-2 with TRBJ1-2, with a weak D call TRBD1 (5 bases). Germline V gene data show CDR1 as WSHSY and CDR2 as SAAADI. V lost 4 bases, J lost 3 bases, and 9 bases lay in between. The CDR3 is 13 residues long. Here the CDR3 reads CASSGQIDYGYTF. The DNA for the CDR3 is TGCGCCAGCAGTGGACAGATCGACTATGGCTACACCTTC.

This rearrangement joins TRBV6-5 to TRBJ1-2, with D possibly being TRBD1 (6 bases). The germline V gene has CDR1 MNHEY and CDR2 SVGAGI. The length of the CDR3 is 13 residues. Trimming removed 6 bases at V and 8 bases at J, with 16 bases between. CDR3 sequence (DNA): TGTGCCAGCAGACTCGACATCGGGGGCGGCTACACCTTC. Its protein product is CASRLDIGGGYTF.